The 30 T cell receptor beta chains below come from one sample, sequenced in a study of T cells in Graves' hyperthyroidism and ophthalmopathy. Template material for amplifying TCR beta CDR3 regions consisted of RNA transcripts. The HTBI primer set served for first-round RT-PCR of the TCR CDR3. A single record per CDR3 protein comes from TCRdb applying MiXCR to the multiplex PCR reads. The sample shows 500,000 to 750,000 distinct CDR3 sequences, approximately 14% of them seen only once. Sequences were obtained from blood. The receptors stem from a woman in her thirties with Graves' hyperthyroidism.

This clonotype was detected a few times. CDR3 sequence: CASSQGRTNEQFF. In DNA form, the CDR3 reads TGCGCCAGCAGCCAAGGGAGGACCAATGAGCAGTTCTTC. This chain uses TRBV4-3 with TRBJ2-1, with D possibly matching TRBD2 (5 bases). The CDR3 loop spans 13 amino acids. The germline V gene has CDR1 LGHNA and CDR2 YSLEER. V dropped 1 base and J dropped 6 bases, with 7 bases sitting between them.

This chain joins TRBV10-3 and TRBJ2-1; D is unresolved. The germline gives CDR1 ENHRY, CDR2 SYGVKD. The CDR3 sequence is 12 residues long. Between the trimmed V and J ends, which lost 6 bases and 8 bases, there was a span of 11 bases. This CDR3 reads CAISLMADEQFF. CDR3 DNA sequence: TGTGCCATCAGCCTCATGGCGGATGAGCAGTTCTTC.

In this sample, this clonotype turned up a few times. J is TRBJ2-1 and V is TRBV5-8, with TRBD2 matching over 9 bases. Losses at the gene ends were 8 bases for V and 0 bases for J; bases not matched to a gene: 9. Per germline, CDR1 SGHTS and CDR2 YDEGEE. The CDR3 contains 16 residues. This chain's CDR3 is CARSGLAQTSYNEQFF. CDR3 coding DNA: TGTGCCAGGAGTGGACTAGCGCAAACCTCCTACAATGAGCAGTTCTTC.

This chain links TRBV5-1 with TRBJ2-3; 10 bases agree with TRBD2. Trimming cost V 4 bases and J 6 bases; bases outside gene matches: 8. CDR1 SGHRS and CDR2 YFSETQ come from the germline V gene. This CDR3 comprises 15 residues. CDR3 sequence: CASSLRAGGVDTQYF. For the CDR3, the DNA is TGCGCCAGCAGCCTAAGAGCGGGAGGGGTCGATACGCAGTATTTT.

The CDR3 spells CASSLEGTSGARGKNIQYF. CDR3 DNA sequence: TGTGCCAGCAGCTTAGAGGGGACTAGCGGAGCGCGCGGCAAAAACATTCAGTACTTC. The V and J genes are TRBV7-9 and TRBJ2-4; 11 nucleotides line up with TRBD2. The J segment lost 3 bases and the V segment lost 1 base, leaving 11 bases of the junction unmatched. The CDR3 is 19 amino acids. Germline V gene data show CDR1 as SEHNR and CDR2 as FQNEAQ (reference sequence).

The V call is TRBV6-1, the J call TRBJ2-7; TRBD1 aligns across 8 bases. This CDR3 is 13 amino acids long. Germline V gene data show CDR1 as MNHNS and CDR2 as SASEGT. V gave up 6 bases and J gave up 3 bases; unmatched junction bases: 4. CDR3 sequence (DNA): TGTGCCAGCAGGGGACAGGCCAACTACGAGCAGTACTTC. Amino acids: CASRGQANYEQYF.

This clonotype was detected only once. A much more abundant neighbour one base away suggests this may be a read error. V gene TRBV20-1 combines with J gene TRBJ2-3; D perhaps matches TRBD2 (6 bases). With 3 bases removed from V and 6 bases from J, the gap between germline ends came to 10 bases. Germline CDR1 is DFQATT and CDR2 is SNEGSKA (reference sequence). The CDR3 is made up of 12 amino acids. The chain's CDR3 is CSARRAGDTQYF. DNA for the CDR3: TGCAGTGCTAGGCGGGCGGGGGATACGCAGTATTTT.

A note on this clonotype: At one end the junction does not follow the germline gene, possibly because of a read error. V is TRBV27 and J is TRBJ2-1; TRBD2 agrees at 7 bases. There are 16 residues in the CDR3. CDR1 and CDR2 (germline): MNHEY, SMNVEV (reference sequence). CDR3 in amino acids: CASTLFPSGTINEQFF. The CDR3, as DNA: TGTGCCAGCACTTTATTCCCCAGCGGGACCATCAATGAGCAGTTCTTC.

This clonotype was counted at least ten times. The chain joins TRBV11-1 to TRBJ2-7; 9 nucleotides agree with TRBD2. The CDR3 totals 16 residues. Germline V gene lookup returns CDR1 SGHAT and CDR2 FQDESV (reference sequence). The V and J ends lost 4 bases and 2 bases, in that order; junction bases with no gene match: 9. The CDR3 bases are TGTGCCAGCAGCTACCGCGGGGTAGCGGGGGCCTACGAGCAGTACTTC. Translating it yields CASSYRGVAGAYEQYF.

The rearrangement uses TRBV9 and TRBJ1-1, with D possibly TRBD1 on 6 matching bases. Germline values: CDR1 SGDLS, CDR2 YYNGEE. The CDR3 runs 13 residues. V was cut by 3 bases and J by 6 bases, with 12 bases left in between. The CDR3: CASSGGPRPEAFF. The CDR3 coding sequence is TGTGCCAGCAGCGGGGGGCCCCGGCCTGAAGCTTTCTTT.

This clonotype has a count of ten or more. The chain couples TRBV2 to TRBJ2-1; D not resolved. The CDR3 spans 15 residues. The ends were cut back, 2 bases at V and 5 bases at J, with 13 bases in the middle. Germline V gene lookup returns CDR1 SNHLY and CDR2 FYNNEI. The CDR3 sequence is CASSELPVRDNEQFF. The CDR3 DNA reads TGTGCCAGCAGTGAACTGCCAGTTAGGGACAATGAGCAGTTCTTC.

This clonotype was seen a handful of times. This rearrangement joins TRBV9 to TRBJ1-5; tentatively, D is TRBD1 (5 bases). CDR3 length: 14 amino acids. Trimming cost V 2 bases and J 6 bases, with 12 bases left between them. Per germline, CDR1 SGDLS and CDR2 YYNGEE. CDR3 DNA sequence: TGTGCCAGCAGCGTCGGCGGGGCTTCTCAGCCCCAGCATTTT. This translates into CASSVGGASQPQHF.

This clonotype was seen at least ten times. The chain couples TRBV12-3 or TRBV12-4 to TRBJ2-1; 11 positions match TRBD2. The CDR3 is made up of 16 amino acids. The J segment lost 7 bases and the V segment lost 3 bases, leaving 8 bases of the junction unmatched. The CDR3 nucleotides are TGTGCCAGCAGTTTCCCAATTAGCGGGAGGGTGAATGAGCAGTTCTTC. This encodes CASSFPISGRVNEQFF.

This clonotype was detected ten times or more. This chain uses TRBV12-3 or TRBV12-4 with TRBJ2-2, with TRBD2 matching 9 bases. Trimming at V came to 6 bases and at J to 6 bases, leaving 5 bases not matched to a gene. This CDR3 is built from 14 residues. The CDR3 sequence is CASRTGLAAGELFF. CDR3 DNA sequence: TGTGCCAGCAGGACGGGACTAGCTGCCGGGGAGCTGTTTTTT.

This clonotype was seen many times. The chain is built from TRBV3-1 and TRBJ1-1; no clear D. Germline CDR1 LGHDT, CDR2 YNNKEL (reference sequence). The germline V and J ends were trimmed by 2 bases and 4 bases, with 17 bases remaining between them. CDR3 length: 16 residues. For the CDR3, the DNA is TGTGCCAGCAGCCAATCATCGCCGGGAAGAGGCACTGAAGCTTTCTTT. The encoded protein is CASSQSSPGRGTEAFF.

The V call is TRBV12-3 or TRBV12-4, the J call TRBJ1-4, with D perhaps matching TRBD1 (5 bases). The V gene lost 0 bases and the J gene lost 3 bases, with 17 bases spanning the gap. The CDR3 has 18 amino acids. The CDR3 sequence: CASSLAWGLGGANEKLFF. DNA of the CDR3: TGTGCCAGCAGTTTAGCCTGGGGTCTTGGGGGGGCTAATGAAAAACTGTTTTTT.

This clonotype came up a few times. CDR3 nucleotide sequence: TGTGCCAGCAGCCAAAAGGGAGGGGGCAAGGCAGGGACCCAGTACTTC. This encodes CASSQKGGGKAGTQYF. The chain joins TRBV3-1 to TRBJ2-5; D is tentatively TRBD1 or TRBD2 (7 bases each). The CDR3 has 16 amino acids. Per germline, CDR1 LGHDT and CDR2 YNNKEL (reference sequence). V gave up 2 bases and J gave up 7 bases, with 20 bases separating them.

This clonotype has at least ten counts. The rearrangement links TRBV6-5 to TRBJ2-7, with D perhaps matching TRBD1 (6 bases). The germline gives CDR1 MNHEY, CDR2 SVGAGI. The CDR3 is 15 amino acids. Trimming took 2 bases from V and 2 from J, leaving 13 bases between them. DNA for the CDR3: TGTGCCAGCAGTTACCAGCCGGGACAAGCCTACGAGCAGTACTTC. Amino acid sequence: CASSYQPGQAYEQYF.

This clonotype was detected ten times or more. The genes are TRBV29-1 and TRBJ2-2; D remains ambiguous. Trimming removed 4 bases from V and 12 bases from J, with 15 bases in between. This CDR3 region has 12 residues. The germline gives CDR1 SQVTM, CDR2 ANQGSEA. Written as DNA, the CDR3 is TGCAGCGTTGGAGACGACGCCCCGCAGCTGTTTTTT. It encodes CSVGDDAPQLFF.

The J gene is TRBJ2-2, the V gene TRBV7-3; 9 bases match TRBD1. CDR3 length equals 17 residues. V was pared by 2 bases and J by 3 bases, with 7 bases of the junction left unmatched. Per germline, CDR1 SGHTA and CDR2 FQGTGA. The CDR3 coding sequence is TGTGCCAGCAGCTTAGGCGAGGACAGGGGTTACACCGGGGAGCTGTTTTTT. Its protein product is CASSLGEDRGYTGELFF.

The chain couples TRBV20-1 to TRBJ2-5; weak D call: TRBD2 (6 bases). The germline V gene has CDR1 DFQATT and CDR2 SNEGSKA (reference sequence). CDR3 length: 14 amino acids. Trimming removed 7 bases from V and 1 base from J, with 16 bases in between. The CDR3 coding sequence is TGCAGTGGGGATTTTTGGGACTCCCAAGAGACCCAGTACTTC. Protein sequence: CSGDFWDSQETQYF.

The chain employs TRBV6-1 and TRBJ2-3, with 11 nucleotides matching TRBD2. Germline CDR1 MNHNS, CDR2 SASEGT. This CDR3 contains 22 residues. Germline trimming cut 6 bases from V and 2 bases from J; bases unmatched to any gene: 25. In DNA, the CDR3 is TGTGCCAGCAGCTCCGGCGGACTAGCGGGTAGCCTGAATAGGGGATCCACAGATACGCAGTATTTT. Its translation is CASSSGGLAGSLNRGSTDTQYF.

This clonotype was recorded a few times. V and J are TRBV4-3 and TRBJ2-1; D could derive from TRBD1 or TRBD2 (5 bases each). CDR1 and CDR2 from the germline V gene are LGHNA and YSLEER. V was shortened by 0 bases and J by 6 bases, with 12 bases between the two germline ends. The CDR3 is 15 residues long. For the CDR3, the DNA is TGCGCCAGCAGCCAAGAGGCAGGGAGCAGCAATGAGCAGTTCTTC. Residues: CASSQEAGSSNEQFF.

The rearrangement links TRBV4-1 to TRBJ1-4, with TRBD1 as a possible D gene (5 bases). CDR1 and CDR2 (germline): MGHRA, YSYEKL. Trimming left V 4 bases short and J 0 bases short, with 15 bases between. This CDR3 has 17 amino acids. The CDR3 DNA sequence: TGCGCCAGCAGCCCCGGGGCTAAAGGTACAACTAATGAAAAACTGTTTTTT. Protein: CASSPGAKGTTNEKLFF.

The chain recombines TRBV5-1 with TRBJ2-7; maybe TRBD1 (6 bases). Germline V gene lookup returns CDR1 SGHRS and CDR2 YFSETQ. V was cut by 4 bases and J by 0 bases, with 11 bases left in between. This CDR3 is 14 amino acids long. The chain's CDR3 is CASSPRTDSYEQYF. The CDR3 DNA follows: TGCGCCAGCAGCCCTAGGACAGACTCCTACGAGCAGTACTTC. Full variable domain (remainder filled in from reference TRBV5-1 and TRBJ2-7): KAGVTQTPRYLIKTRGQQVTLSCSPISGHRSVSWYQQTPGQGLQFLFEYFSETQRNKGNFPGRFSGRQFSNSRSEMNVSTLELGDSALYLCASSPRTDSYEQYFGPGTRLTVT.

This clonotype was seen at least ten times. The J gene is TRBJ2-7, the V gene TRBV5-1; D not resolved. From germline, CDR1 is SGHRS and CDR2 YFSETQ. The CDR3 runs 14 residues. Trimming removed 2 bases from V and 0 bases from J, with 9 bases in between. CDR3 loop: CASSFVGDSYEQYF. The DNA of the CDR3 is TGCGCCAGCAGCTTCGTAGGCGACTCCTACGAGCAGTACTTC.

There are many counts of this clonotype. J is TRBJ1-1 and V is TRBV18; D remains unclear. Germline V CDR1 and CDR2: KGHSH, LQKENI. The CDR3 sequence is 13 residues long. The germline V and J ends were trimmed by 4 bases and 4 bases, with 10 bases remaining between them. The CDR3 region has the DNA TGTGCCAGCTCACTGACGGAGGCCACTGAAGCTTTCTTT. It yields the protein CASSLTEATEAFF. Together with reference TRBV18 and TRBJ1-1, the CDR3 gives the full variable domain: NAGVMQNPRHLVRRRGQEARLRCSPMKGHSHVYWYRQLPEEGLKFMVYLQKENIIDESGMPKERFSAEFPKEGPSILRIQQVVRGDSAAYFCASSLTEATEAFFGQGTRLTVV.

In regard to this clonotype: Possible read error: a much larger clone is one base away. The chain is built from TRBV20-1 and TRBJ2-5, with D unclear. The CDR3 contains 14 residues. Deletions cut 0 bases from V and 2 bases from J, with 10 bases between. Per the germline V gene, CDR1 is DFQATT and CDR2 is SNEGSKA (reference sequence). The CDR3 DNA sequence: TGCAGTGCTAGAGACCTCCACACGCAAGAGACCCAGTACTTC. Amino acid sequence: CSARDLHTQETQYF.

The chain combines TRBV4-1 with TRBJ1-2; the match to TRBD1 covers 8 bases. V gave up 3 bases and J gave up 0 bases; unmatched junction bases: 9. CDR1 and CDR2 (germline): MGHRA, YSYEKL. The CDR3 is made up of 17 amino acids. The DNA of the CDR3 is TGCGCCAGCAGCCAGAAGACAGGGGCCGTAGCTAACTATGGCTACACCTTC. The encoded protein is CASSQKTGAVANYGYTF.

This clonotype has at least ten counts. V usage is TRBV28 and J usage is TRBJ1-1, with TRBD1 as a possible D gene (5 bases). The CDR3 runs 14 residues. The V end was cut by 5 bases, the J end by 0 bases, with 10 bases between. Germline V gene data show CDR1 as MDHEN and CDR2 as SYDVKM. The CDR3 reads CASSVRALNTEAFF. The CDR3 nucleotides read TGTGCCAGCAGTGTCAGGGCTTTGAACACTGAAGCTTTCTTT.